This T cell receptor beta chain is drawn from a study of control samples from healthy donors and cancer patients. Assay used: immunoSEQ multiplex PCR; TCRdb lists only in-frame clones, some missing. The table lists about 82,000 clones, around 94% of them singletons. The CDR3 is 13 residues long. The germline V and J ends were trimmed by 4 bases and 2 bases, with 10 bases remaining between them. CDR1 is SGHRS, CDR2 YFSETQ, per germline. What was sequenced was blood. The genes are TRBV5-1 and TRBJ2-7; D is unclear. The sequence came from a woman aged 18 to 35 in good health. This CDR3 reads CASSPGDAYEQYF. The CDR3 DNA is TGCGCCAGCAGCCCGGGCGACGCCTACGAGCAGTACTTC.